This T cell receptor (beta chain) was captured in a study of cytomegalovirus exposure and HLA in healthy donors. This CDR3 comprises 15 residues. The ends were cut back, 2 bases at V and 0 bases at J, with 9 bases in the middle. Germline V CDR1 and CDR2: SEHNR, FQNEAQ (reference sequence). PCR primers comprised 60 Vbeta and 13 Jbeta primers. The protocol was immunoSEQ multiplex PCR, while the TCRdb copy is restricted to in-frame clones and leaves out a portion. The sample has 75,000 to 100,000 clones, over 70% seen once. Sequencing input: PBMCs. The clonotype comes from a man younger than 35 in good health and CMV-seropositive. The gene calls are TRBV7-9 and TRBJ2-3; tentative D call: TRBD1 (6 bases). CDR3 region: CASSLRQGSTDTQYF. The DNA of the CDR3 is TGTGCCAGCAGCTTACGGCAGGGGAGCACAGATACGCAGTATTTT.